These T cell receptor beta chains were read from a single sample in a study of cytomegalovirus exposure and HLA in healthy donors. Method: immunoSEQ multiplex PCR; TCRdb's copy keeps in-frame clones and lacks some. The table shows approximately 110,000 clones, with over 60% occurring only once. Sequenced sample: PBMCs. These receptor sequences come from a woman aged 30 to 39 in good health and CMV-seronegative. Both conserved end residues are part of each CDR3. Fields, in order: clone size, J gene, CDR3 length, V gene, D gene, CDR3 DNA, CDR3 protein. The D gene is left open where the match is weak. A clone size is listed for some rows: how often the clone was seen (once, few, many), or a class if it is expanded.

>few|TRBJ2-1|17|TRBV5-1|TRBD1
TGCGCCAGCAGCTACCGTCCGGGACAGAGTATGTACAATGAGCAGTTCTTC
CASSYRPGQSMYNEQFF
>NA|TRBJ1-5|16|TRBV9|NA
TGTGCCAGCAGCGCAAATCAAGGGGATGGCAATCAGCCCCAGCATTTT
CASSANQGDGNQPQHF
>NA|TRBJ2-3|15|TRBV6-4|NA
TGTGCCAGCAGTGAACGAGGGGGAGAGGCAGATACGCAGTATTTT
CASSERGGEADTQYF
>NA|TRBJ1-1|14|TRBV7-9|NA
TGTGCCAGCAGCGCGTTGACGGGGAACACTGAAGCTTTCTTT
CASSALTGNTEAFF
>NA|TRBJ1-1|16|TRBV4-3|NA
TGCGCCAGCAGCCAAGGTACCGGGGGGAAGAACACTGAAGCTTTCTTT
CASSQGTGGKNTEAFF
>NA|TRBJ2-5|15|TRBV9|NA
TGTGCCAGCAGCGTAGCTCTGGGGAGCCAAGAGACCCAGTACTTC
CASSVALGSQETQYF
>NA|TRBJ2-7|14|TRBV10-2|TRBD2
TGCGCCAGCAGCCCAAGTAGCGGGGCCTACGAGCAGTACTTC
CASSPSSGAYEQYF
>NA|TRBJ2-7|16|TRBV4-3|TRBD1
TGCGCCAGCAGCCAAATATCAGGGACAGGGTTCGAGGAGCAGTACTTC
CASSQISGTGFEEQYF
>few|TRBJ1-5|19|TRBV28|NA
TGTGCCAGCAGTTTATATTGGGGCAGGGAGGTTGATAGCAATCAGCCCCAGCATTTT
CASSLYWGREVDSNQPQHF
>few|TRBJ1-6|16|TRBV14|TRBD1
TGTGCCAGCAGACAGACCGGGACAGGGGGCCCTAGAGCCCTCCACTTT
CASRQTGTGGPRALHF
>NA|TRBJ1-2|11|TRBV28|NA
TGTGCCAGCAGCGGGAGCTATGGCTACACCTTC
CASSGSYGYTF
>few|TRBJ1-2|14|TRBV2|TRBD1
TGTGCCAGCAAGGCAGGACAGGGAAACTATGGCTACACCTTC
CASKAGQGNYGYTF
>few|TRBJ2-1|15|TRBV7-2|TRBD2
TGTGCCAGCAGTCAACTAGCGGGACTCTACAATGAGCAGTTCTTC
CASSQLAGLYNEQFF
>NA|TRBJ2-1|16|TRBV5-1|TRBD2
TGCGCCAGCAGCTTGGTTCCTAGCGGGGGTAACAATGAGCAGTTCTTC
CASSLVPSGGNNEQFF
>NA|TRBJ2-7|15|TRBV7-6|TRBD1
TGTGCCAGCAGCTTAGACGGGACAGGGGGCTCCGAGCAGTACTTC
CASSLDGTGGSEQYF
>many|TRBJ2-4|15|TRBV6-1|TRBD2
TGTGCCAGCAGTGATGGGCCGGCGGGGGAGGTCATTCAGTACTTC
CASSDGPAGEVIQYF
>few|TRBJ1-6|15|TRBV7-2|TRBD1
TGTGCCAGCAACCAACGAGGACAGGGGTTGTCACCCCTCCACTTT
CASNQRGQGLSPLHF
>NA|TRBJ2-1|14|TRBV6-1|NA
NA
CASSEIVGSGSLFF
>NA|TRBJ1-4|14|TRBV6-6|NA
TGTGCCAGCATCCCGGCGGGCAGGATTGAAAAACTGTTTTTT
CASIPAGRIEKLFF
>NA|TRBJ2-1|11|TRBV5-6|NA
TGTGCCAGCAGCACCGCGCATGAGCAGTTCTTC
CASSTAHEQFF
>few|TRBJ1-5|16|TRBV6-1|NA
TGTGCCAGCAGTGAAGTGGCAGGGAGGTTGGATCAGCCCCAGCATTTT
CASSEVAGRLDQPQHF
>NA|TRBJ2-3|16|TRBV18|TRBD2
TGTGCCAGCTCACAAGGACTAGCGGGAGGAACAGATACGCAGTATTTT
CASSQGLAGGTDTQYF
>NA|TRBJ2-7|15|TRBV7-9|TRBD1
TGTGCCAGCAGCCACCTGGGACAGGGGGTCGGGGAGCAGTACTTC
CASSHLGQGVGEQYF
>NA|TRBJ2-7|15|TRBV2|NA
TGTGCCAGCAAAGTTGGGGACACTAACAACTACGAGCAGTACTTC
CASKVGDTNNYEQYF
>NA|TRBJ2-7|15|TRBV9|TRBD1
TGTGCCAGCAGCGTAGAAGCAGGACAGGCGTCCGAGCAGTACTTC
CASSVEAGQASEQYF
>few|TRBJ1-1|16|TRBV4-1|NA
TGCGCCAGCAGCCAAGACGGGGAGGGGGTGAACACTGAAGCTTTCTTT
CASSQDGEGVNTEAFF
>few|TRBJ1-5|12|TRBV6-6|NA
TGTGCCAGCAGTTCAGGAATTTTGCCCCAGCATTTT
CASSSGILPQHF
>NA|TRBJ2-1|15|TRBV28|NA
TGTGCCAGCACCCTAGGGCGGGAAAGCCTCAATGAGCAGTTCTTC
CASTLGRESLNEQFF
>NA|TRBJ2-7|13|TRBV28|TRBD2
TGTCCTGTAGCGGGAGGGCCCCCGGACGAGCAGTACTTC
CPVAGGPPDEQYF
>few|TRBJ2-5|14|TRBV2|TRBD1
TGTGCCAGCAGTCCGACAGGGTTCGGAGAGACCCAGTACTTC
CASSPTGFGETQYF
>NA|TRBJ2-1|16|TRBV29-1|TRBD2
TGCAGCGTTGAAATCCCTAAGCGGGGCCCCAACAATGAGCAGTTCTTC
CSVEIPKRGPNNEQFF
>few|TRBJ2-3|19|TRBV27|TRBD2
TGTGCCAGCAGTTTACGCGGCACAAGCGGGAGGGCCGTATCAGATACGCAGTATTTT
CASSLRGTSGRAVSDTQYF
>few|TRBJ2-1|16|TRBV19|TRBD2
TGTGCCAGTAGTAGACTAGCGGTCCGCTCCTACAATGAGCAGTTCTTC
CASSRLAVRSYNEQFF
>NA|TRBJ2-7|15|TRBV4-1|TRBD2
TGCGCCAGCAGCCAGGGCCCACTAGCGGGACACGAGCAGTACTTC
CASSQGPLAGHEQYF
>few|TRBJ1-3|14|TRBV5-6|NA
TGTGCCAGCAGCTTGGGCAGGGCTGGAAACACCATATATTTT
CASSLGRAGNTIYF
>few|TRBJ2-2|19|TRBV7-9|TRBD2
TGTGCCAGCAGCTTAACCCTGGGACTAGCGGGAGATGGGACCGGGGAGCTGTTTTTT
CASSLTLGLAGDGTGELFF
>few|TRBJ2-1|13|TRBV5-1|TRBD2
TGCGCCAGCAGCCCCGGGGGGGTTATTGAGCAGTTCTTC
CASSPGGVIEQFF